The 15 T cell receptor beta chains in this list originate from one sample, sequenced in a study of blood T cell repertoires in COVID-19. Some clones are missing from TCRdb's copy, which holds only in-frame ones; the method was immunoSEQ multiplex PCR. The sample contains about 240,000 clones, 70% to 90% of which appear only once. Sequencing was performed on peripheral blood. Receptors originate from a middle-aged man with COVID-19, enrolled during active disease.

The chain couples TRBV3-1 (or the pseudogene TRBV3-2) to TRBJ2-7; no reliable D call. The ends were cut back, 1 base at V and 6 bases at J, with 10 bases in the middle. The CDR3 has 13 amino acids. The V gene's germline CDR1 is LGHDT and CDR2 YNNKEL (reference sequence). CDR3 amino acids: CASSQGPRSEQYF. For the CDR3, the DNA is TGTGCCAGCAGCCAAGGCCCTAGGTCCGAGCAGTACTTC.

The CDR3 region has the DNA TGTGCCAGTAGTACCGGGACAGCGTTTTACTCCTACGAGCAGTACTTC. Translating it yields CASSTGTAFYSYEQYF. V usage is TRBV19 and J usage is TRBJ2-7; 7 bases match TRBD1. Germline V lookup: CDR1 LNHDA, CDR2 SQIVND (reference sequence). There are 16 residues in the CDR3. V lost 4 bases to trimming and J lost 0 bases; unmatched junction nucleotides: 9.

The gene calls are TRBV5-5 and TRBJ2-1, with 7 bases aligning to TRBD1. Germline trimming cut 4 bases from V and 6 bases from J; bases unmatched to any gene: 10. The CDR3 has 15 amino acids. CDR1 is SGHKS, CDR2 YYEKEE, per germline (reference sequence). The CDR3 sequence: CASSHDRAGRNEQFF. The CDR3 DNA follows: TGTGCCAGCAGCCACGACAGGGCCGGACGCAATGAGCAGTTCTTC.

V and J are TRBV7-9 and TRBJ1-2; possible D gene TRBD1, 5 bases. CDR3 length: 14 amino acids. V was trimmed by 7 bases and J by 4 bases, leaving 16 bases between them. The germline gives CDR1 SEHNR, CDR2 FQNEAQ (reference sequence). CDR3 residues: CASKPPGSGYGYTF. CDR3 DNA: TGTGCCAGCAAACCGCCAGGGTCGGGCTATGGCTACACCTTC.

V and J are TRBV7-2 and TRBJ1-5; D is unresolved. With 2 bases removed from V and 4 bases from J, the gap between germline ends came to 6 bases. Germline CDR1 and CDR2: SGHTA and FQGNSA. This CDR3 contains 13 residues. Here the CDR3 reads CASSLFSNQPQHF. CDR3 bases: TGTGCCAGCAGCTTATTCAGTAATCAGCCCCAGCATTTT.

V usage is TRBV5-1 and J usage is TRBJ1-3; D ambiguous. The CDR3 runs 15 residues. V lost 4 bases and J 0 bases, leaving 11 bases between the germline ends. Germline-derived CDR1 and CDR2 are SGHRS and YFSETQ. This chain's CDR3 is CASSLDGNSGNTIYF. The CDR3 DNA is TGCGCCAGCAGCCTAGACGGAAACTCTGGAAACACCATATATTTT.

The genes are TRBV6-1 and TRBJ1-5; D is unclear. The V end was cut by 3 bases, the J end by 0 bases, with 21 bases between. The CDR3 runs to 19 residues. Germline CDR1 is MNHNS and CDR2 is SASEGT. CDR3 coding DNA: TGTGCCAGCAGTGATTTTATATTGGGCAGAAAGTTTAGCAATCAGCCCCAGCATTTT. This translates into CASSDFILGRKFSNQPQHF.

The chain links TRBV27 to TRBJ2-3, with a weak D call TRBD2 (6 bases). V lost 0 bases and J lost 0, with 7 bases in between. The CDR3 consists of 15 residues. Per the germline V gene, CDR1 is MNHEY and CDR2 is SMNVEV (reference sequence). The CDR3 sequence: CASSLSLASTDTQYF. CDR3 nucleotide sequence: TGTGCCAGCAGTTTATCTCTAGCGAGCACAGATACGCAGTATTTT.

This clone was seen just once. The gene calls are TRBV19 and TRBJ1-5; D is unclear. Deletions cut 11 bases from V and 9 bases from J, with 20 bases between. Germline V gene sequence: CDR1 LNHDA, CDR2 SQIVND (reference sequence). The CDR3 runs 13 residues. The CDR3 spells CASRVALTGPQHF. The CDR3 coding sequence is TGTGCCTCCCGGGTGGCCCTCACGGGGCCCCAGCATTTT.

The V call is TRBV6-5, the J call TRBJ1-6; TRBD1 is a possible D gene (6 bases). Trimming stripped 2 bases from V and 9 bases from J, with 8 bases between. The CDR3 is 13 amino acids. CDR1 MNHEY and CDR2 SVGAGI come from the germline V gene. The CDR3 protein is CASSYTGFSPLHF. The CDR3 bases are TGTGCCAGCAGTTACACAGGGTTTTCACCCCTCCACTTT.

The rearrangement joins TRBV4-2 to TRBJ2-2; perhaps TRBD1 as D (6 bases). Deletions cut 2 bases from V and 5 bases from J, with 9 bases between. Per germline, CDR1 LGHNA and CDR2 YNFKEQ. There are 14 residues in the CDR3. The CDR3 DNA is TGTGCCAGCAGCCAATGGGGGCCTACCGGGGAGCTGTTTTTT. This encodes CASSQWGPTGELFF.

The gene calls are TRBV6-1 and TRBJ1-2; D remains ambiguous. This CDR3 is 14 amino acids long. In germline, CDR1 is MNHNS, CDR2 SASEGT. Trimming removed 2 bases at V and 3 bases at J, with 10 bases between. For the CDR3, the DNA is TGTGCCAGCAGTGAAAAGCAGGAAGACTATGGCTACACCTTC. This sequence encodes CASSEKQEDYGYTF.

The genes are TRBV5-6 and TRBJ2-3; TRBD2 agrees at 7 bases. This CDR3 is 16 amino acids long. CDR1 SGHDT and CDR2 YYEEEE come from the germline V gene. V was pared by 2 bases and J by 0 bases, with 6 bases of the junction left unmatched. The CDR3 region has the DNA TGTGCCAGCAGCTTTCGGGGGGAACCTAGCACAGATACGCAGTATTTT. Its protein product is CASSFRGEPSTDTQYF.

This clone was detected only once. This chain's CDR3 is CASSFGQGDEQYF. The CDR3 bases are TGTGCCAGTAGTTTCGGACAGGGGGACGAGCAGTACTTC. This chain uses TRBV19 with TRBJ2-7, with TRBD1 matching over 10 bases. CDR3 length equals 13 residues. The germline V gene encodes CDR1 LNHDA and CDR2 SQIVND (reference sequence). With V trimmed by 5 bases and J by 5 bases, 3 bases remained unmatched.

The genes are TRBV2 and TRBJ2-7; 7 nucleotides line up with TRBD2. J lost 6 bases, V lost 6 bases, and 14 bases had no gene match. The CDR3 contains 15 residues. CDR1 and CDR2 from the germline V gene are SNHLY and FYNNEI. This chain's CDR3 is CASSPGGGVVSEQYF. The CDR3 DNA reads TGTGCCAGCAGCCCGGGGGGAGGGGTGGTCTCCGAGCAGTACTTC.